The 2 T cell receptor beta chains given below trace back to one sample, sequenced in a study of long-term antiretroviral therapy in people with HIV (dated by TCRdb to 2022 to 2024). The immunoSEQ hsTCRB v3.0 assay was used at survey level resolution for TRB variable region sequencing. TCRdb re-hosts the immuneACCESS table, in-frame sequences only. Its copies lack some clones; in the studies checked, an unresolved V gene accounts for under half of them, and the cause for the rest is not known. This sample lists fewer than 35,000 clones; around four fifths were detected once. 14% of the sample is in the top ten clones. Here the sequenced sample was unsorted PBMCs, taken 2.9 years after starting antiretroviral therapy. Receptor source: a man between 50 and 59 years old with HIV.

The chain recombines TRBV4-3 with TRBJ1-3; D is ambiguous. This CDR3 comprises 17 residues. Germline V gene lookup returns CDR1 LGHNA and CDR2 YSLEER. Deletions cut 4 bases from V and 0 bases from J, with 16 bases between. The CDR3 loop is CASSPRRASGSGNTIYF. CDR3 DNA: TGCGCCAGCAGCCCCAGAAGGGCTAGCGGCTCTGGAAACACCATATATTTT.

This clone occurred once. The gene calls are TRBV28 and TRBJ1-6; TRBD1 matches at 10 bases. The V and J ends lost 6 bases and 4 bases, in that order; junction bases with no gene match: 3. CDR1 is MDHEN, CDR2 SYDVKM, per germline. This CDR3 comprises 15 residues. The CDR3 here is CASRPGQGYNSPLHF. CDR3 coding DNA: TGTGCCAGCAGACCGGGACAGGGGTATAATTCACCCCTCCACTTT.